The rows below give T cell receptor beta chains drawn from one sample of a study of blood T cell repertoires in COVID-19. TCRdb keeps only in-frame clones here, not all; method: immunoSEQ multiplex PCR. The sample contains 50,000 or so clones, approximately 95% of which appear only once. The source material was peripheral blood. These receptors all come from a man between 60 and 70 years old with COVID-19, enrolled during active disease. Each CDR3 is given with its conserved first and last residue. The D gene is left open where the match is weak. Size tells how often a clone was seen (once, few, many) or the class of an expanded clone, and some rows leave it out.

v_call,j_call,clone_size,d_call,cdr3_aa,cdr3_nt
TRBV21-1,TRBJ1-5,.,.,CASSIEGQPSNQPQHF,TGTGCCAGCAGCATAGAGGGACAGCCTAGCAATCAGCCCCAGCATTTT
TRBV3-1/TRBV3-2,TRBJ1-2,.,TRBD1,CASSQGLTTGPAYGYTF,TGTGCCAGCAGCCAGGGTCTCACGACAGGGCCGGCCTATGGCTACACCTTC
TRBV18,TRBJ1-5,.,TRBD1,CASSPVTAQGHQPQHF,TGTGCCAGCTCACCTGTCACGGCACAGGGGCACCAGCCCCAGCATTTT
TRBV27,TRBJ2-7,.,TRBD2,CASSSPASGNYEQYF,TGTGCCAGCAGTTCCCCTGCTAGCGGGAACTACGAGCAGTACTTC
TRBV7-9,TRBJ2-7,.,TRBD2,CASSLGLAGTYEQYF,TGTGCCAGCAGCTTGGGACTAGCGGGAACATACGAGCAGTACTTC
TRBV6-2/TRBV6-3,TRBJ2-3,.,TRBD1,CASSVEGARSTDTQYF,TGTGCCAGCAGTGTCGAGGGGGCGAGAAGCACAGATACGCAGTATTTT
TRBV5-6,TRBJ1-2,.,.,CASSLGRGIMLGYTF,TGTGCCAGCAGCTTGGGGCGGGGAATAATGCTTGGCTACACCTTC
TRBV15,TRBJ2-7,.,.,CATSRAGYEQYF,TGTGCCACCAGCAGAGCGGGCTACGAGCAGTACTTC
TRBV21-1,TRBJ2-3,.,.,CASVPVEREEGDTQYF,TGTGCCAGCGTTCCGGTCGAGCGGGAGGAGGGAGATACGCAGTATTTT
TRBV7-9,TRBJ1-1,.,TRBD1,CASSADRVWSIVNTEAFF,TGTGCCAGCAGCGCGGACAGGGTTTGGTCCATTGTGAACACTGAAGCTTTCTTT
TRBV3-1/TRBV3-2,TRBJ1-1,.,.,CASSQDTPGLYTEAFF,TGTGCCAGCAGCCAAGATACCCCAGGGCTATACACTGAAGCTTTCTTT
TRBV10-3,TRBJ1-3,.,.,CAISEIGGNTIYF,TGTGCCATCAGTGAGATCGGTGGAAACACCATATATTTT
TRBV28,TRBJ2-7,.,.,CASSLGAHTYEQYF,TGTGCCAGCAGTTTGGGCGCTCACACCTACGAGCAGTACTTC
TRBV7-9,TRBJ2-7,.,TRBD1,CASSRQGESYEQYF,TGTGCCAGCAGCAGACAGGGGGAGAGTTACGAGCAGTACTTC
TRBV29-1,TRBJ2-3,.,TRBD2,CSIRLAGGGTDTQYF,TGCAGCATTCGTCTAGCGGGAGGGGGGACAGATACGCAGTATTTT
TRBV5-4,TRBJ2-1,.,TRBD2,CASSPTSGRGNEQFF,TGTGCCAGCAGCCCTACTAGCGGGAGAGGCAATGAGCAGTTCTTC
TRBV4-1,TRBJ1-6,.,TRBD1,CASSQGGQGGSPLHF,TGCGCCAGCAGCCAAGGTGGACAGGGGGGTTCACCCCTCCACTTT
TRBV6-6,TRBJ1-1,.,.,CASSYPPTSGTEAFF,TGTGCCAGCAGTTACCCCCCTACTTCGGGCACTGAAGCTTTCTTT
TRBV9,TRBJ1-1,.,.,CASSVGRGEGRNTEAFF,TGTGCCAGCAGCGTAGGACGAGGGGAGGGGCGGAACACTGAAGCTTTCTTT
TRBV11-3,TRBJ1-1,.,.,CASSFPLAPEAFF,TGTGCCAGCAGCTTTCCCTTGGCCCCTGAAGCTTTCTTT
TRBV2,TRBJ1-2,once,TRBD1,CASSDPGQALPDVGGYTF,TGTGCCAGCAGTGATCCCGGACAGGCGCTCCCGGACGTTGGGGGCTACACCTTC
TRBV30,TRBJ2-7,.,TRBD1,CAWSLGTESLQYF,TGTGCCTGGAGCTTAGGGACAGAGAGTCTGCAGTACTTC
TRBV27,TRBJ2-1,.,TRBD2,CASKSGTSGGNEQFF,TGTGCCAGCAAATCCGGGACTAGCGGCGGGAATGAGCAGTTCTTC
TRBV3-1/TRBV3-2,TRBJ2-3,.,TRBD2,CASSHTSGSTDTQYF,TGTGCCAGCAGCCACACTAGCGGGAGTACGGATACGCAGTATTTT
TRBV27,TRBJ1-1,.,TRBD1,CASSWSLTGVGTEAFF,TGTGCCAGCAGTTGGTCCTTAACAGGGGTAGGTACTGAAGCTTTCTTT
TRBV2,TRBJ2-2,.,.,CASSDTKGTGELFF,TGTGCCAGCAGCGATACTAAGGGGACCGGGGAGCTGTTTTTT
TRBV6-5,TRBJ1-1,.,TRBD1,CASSLTGVMNTEAFF,TGTGCCAGCAGTTTGACAGGGGTGATGAACACTGAAGCTTTCTTT
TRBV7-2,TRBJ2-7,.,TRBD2,CASSSGGTSGIQQYF,TGTGCCAGCAGCTCCGGCGGGACTAGCGGGATTCAGCAGTACTTC
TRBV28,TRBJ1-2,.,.,CASSFGQGYGYTF,TGTGCCAGCAGTTTTGGCCAGGGGTATGGCTACACCTTC
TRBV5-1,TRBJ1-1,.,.,CASSLANAEAFF,TGCGCCAGCAGCTTGGCCAACGCGGAAGCTTTCTTT
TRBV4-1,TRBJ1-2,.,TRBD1,CASSREEGGQGRINYGYTF,TGCGCCAGCAGCCGCGAAGAAGGGGGACAGGGGCGAATTAACTATGGCTACACCTTC
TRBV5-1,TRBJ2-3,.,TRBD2,CASSPVPGGTDTQYF,TGCGCCAGCAGCCCCGTCCCGGGGGGGACAGATACGCAGTATTTT
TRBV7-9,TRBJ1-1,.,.,CASSSPGVSNTEAFF,TGTGCCAGCAGCTCCCCGGGAGTATCGAACACTGAAGCTTTCTTT
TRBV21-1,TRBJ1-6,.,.,CASSKKRGQHSNSPLHF,TGTGCCAGCAGCAAAAAGAGGGGACAGCACTCTAATTCACCCCTCCACTTT
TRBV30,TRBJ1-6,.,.,CAWSRQGSNSPLHF,TGTGCCTGGAGTCGGCAGGGCTCTAATTCACCCCTCCACTTT
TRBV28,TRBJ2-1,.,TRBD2,CASSFGNGGGTYNEQFF,TGTGCCAGCTCCTTCGGAAATGGGGGGGGAACCTACAATGAGCAGTTCTTC
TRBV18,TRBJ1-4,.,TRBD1,CASSPQGQSTSTNEKLFF,TGTGCCAGCTCACCACAGGGACAGTCTACTTCAACTAATGAAAAACTGTTTTTT
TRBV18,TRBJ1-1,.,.,CASSPTGINTEAFF,TGTGCCAGCTCACCAACAGGGATTAACACTGAAGCTTTCTTT
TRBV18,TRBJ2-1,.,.,CASSPTGLIDNEQFF,TGTGCCAGCTCACCAACAGGGCTTATCGACAATGAGCAGTTCTTC
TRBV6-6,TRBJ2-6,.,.,CASSYTRGSGANVLTF,TGTGCCAGCAGTTACACAAGGGGCTCTGGGGCCAACGTCCTGACTTTC
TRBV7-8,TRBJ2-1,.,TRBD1,CASSLVGVRGQGRSNEQFF,TGTGCCAGCAGCTTAGTGGGAGTCAGGGGACAGGGCCGAAGCAATGAGCAGTTCTTC
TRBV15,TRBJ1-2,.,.,CATSRDSAPPWSPVDYGYTF,TGTGCCACCAGCAGAGATTCCGCACCCCCCTGGTCCCCGGTGGACTATGGCTACACCTTC
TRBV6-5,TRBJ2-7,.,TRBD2,CASIKRGTNSYEQYF,TGTGCCAGCATTAAGCGGGGGACGAACTCCTACGAGCAGTACTTC